Listed below are T cell receptor beta chains from one sample, sequenced in a study of cytomegalovirus exposure and HLA in healthy donors. TCRdb's table, derived via immunoSEQ multiplex PCR, lists solely in-frame clones and lacks some. The sample has about 59,000 clones, roughly four fifths seen once. What was sequenced was PBMCs. The receptor source for this set is a human donor in good health. Each CDR3 is given with its conserved first and last residue.

j_call: TRBJ2-3
v_call: TRBV27
cdr3_aa: CASSLSQTIGTDTQYF

j_call: TRBJ2-3
v_call: TRBV19
cdr3_aa: CASSIWRERLRDTQYF

j_call: TRBJ2-5
v_call: TRBV18
cdr3_aa: CASSPRTGGSETQYF

j_call: TRBJ1-1
v_call: TRBV18
cdr3_aa: CASSPRIETGPGAFF

j_call: TRBJ2-2
v_call: TRBV10-3
cdr3_aa: CATSGTGDTGELFF

j_call: TRBJ2-1
v_call: TRBV7-9
cdr3_aa: CASSVRGAVYNEQFF

j_call: TRBJ2-7
v_call: TRBV10-2
cdr3_aa: CASSESGGRLYEQYF

j_call: TRBJ1-1
v_call: TRBV7-9
cdr3_aa: CASSFRVGTEAFF

j_call: TRBJ1-2
v_call: TRBV7-2
cdr3_aa: CASSLGTNYGYTF

j_call: TRBJ2-7
v_call: TRBV6-5
cdr3_aa: CASSYVISGGYEQYF

j_call: TRBJ2-2
v_call: TRBV7-9
cdr3_aa: CSSSFSLQGDTGELFF